A single sample is the source of the 16 T cell receptor beta chains below, sequenced in a study of blood T cells in healthy people across ages. A sample-barcoded 5' primer and a J-beta primer mix were used in a second PCR of about 6 to 12 cycles. TCRdb called the 5' RACE reads again in MiXCR, with one record for every CDR3 protein. The repertoire has approximately 1.5 million distinct CDR3 sequences, about 32% of them found once; the top ten carry 11%. What was sequenced was blood. Every receptor here comes from a woman in her twenties or thirties in good health.

As concerns this clonotype: The junction shows a germline mismatch at one end, possibly a read error. This chain joins TRBV3-1 and TRBJ2-1; a possible D gene is TRBD2 (6 bases). Germline V gene data show CDR1 as LGHDT and CDR2 as YNNKEL (reference sequence). CDR3 size: 15 residues. This CDR3 is CASNQVFRESNEQFF. The CDR3 bases are TGTGCCAGCAACCAAGTCTTCCGGGAGTCCAATGAGCAGTTCTTC.

The rearrangement uses TRBV20-1 and TRBJ1-5; D is perhaps TRBD1 (5 bases). This CDR3 is built from 14 residues. Between the trimmed V and J ends, which lost 7 bases and 7 bases, there was a span of 20 bases. The germline V gene has CDR1 DFQATT and CDR2 SNEGSKA (reference sequence). This CDR3 is CSVEGFQVGQPQHF. CDR3 DNA sequence: TGCAGTGTTGAGGGGTTCCAGGTAGGGCAGCCCCAGCATTTT.

This clonotype was detected only a few times. The chain links TRBV20-1 to TRBJ2-7; D tentatively fits TRBD1 or TRBD2 (5 bases each). V was trimmed by 1 base and J by 2 bases, leaving 12 bases between them. CDR1 DFQATT and CDR2 SNEGSKA come from the germline V gene (reference sequence). The CDR3 contains 14 residues. The CDR3 DNA reads TGCAGTGCTAGAGCCCGGGACCTCCCCTACGAGCAGTACTTC. Translation: CSARARDLPYEQYF.

The chain uses TRBV6-6 and TRBJ2-7, with D possibly TRBD1 on 8 matching bases. Germline V gene sequence: CDR1 MNHNY, CDR2 SVGAGI (reference sequence). This CDR3 is 13 amino acids long. Trimming cost V 6 bases and J 6 bases, with 15 bases left between them. The CDR3 sequence is CASRKQGEGEQYF. The DNA for the CDR3 is TGTGCCAGCAGGAAACAGGGGGAGGGCGAGCAGTACTTC.

This chain joins TRBV10-3 and TRBJ1-3; D is ambiguous. The CDR3 has 16 amino acids. V lost 0 bases and J 0 bases, leaving 9 bases between the germline ends. Germline values: CDR1 ENHRY, CDR2 SYGVKD. CDR3 region: CAISESAAPSGNTIYF. The CDR3, as DNA: TGTGCCATCAGTGAGTCGGCGGCCCCCTCTGGAAACACCATATATTTT.

The J gene is TRBJ2-7, the V gene TRBV20-1; D might be TRBD1 or TRBD2, each matching 5 bases. V dropped 3 bases and J dropped 2 bases, with 11 bases sitting between them. CDR3 size: 13 residues. From germline, CDR1 is DFQATT and CDR2 SNEGSKA (reference sequence). This CDR3 reads CSASGRDPYEQYF. The CDR3 region has the DNA TGCAGTGCTAGTGGCAGGGACCCCTACGAGCAGTACTTC.

The chain carries TRBV12-3 or TRBV12-4 and TRBJ2-5; D could derive from TRBD1 or TRBD2 (5 bases each). The CDR3 runs 17 residues. The V end was cut by 5 bases, the J end by 0 bases, with 19 bases between. This chain's CDR3 is CASSHFPGGDNQETQYF. CDR3 DNA: TGTGCCAGCAGTCACTTTCCTGGGGGAGACAACCAAGAGACCCAGTACTTC.

This chain uses TRBV20-1 with TRBJ1-2; 7 bases map to TRBD1. Germline CDR1 and CDR2: DFQATT and SNEGSKA (reference sequence). This CDR3 contains 13 residues. V shed 6 bases and J 2 bases; nucleotides not matched to a gene: 6. The CDR3: CSAPDRLNYGYTF. The CDR3 region has the DNA TGCAGTGCGCCGGACAGGTTAAACTATGGCTACACCTTC.

This CDR3 is CASSQVKGSYETQYF. Written as DNA, the CDR3 is TGTGCCAGCAGCCAAGTAAAGGGAAGTTACGAGACCCAGTACTTC. The V and J genes are TRBV3-1 and TRBJ2-5; no definite D call. V lost 1 base and J lost 5, with 14 bases in between. Germline values: CDR1 LGHDT, CDR2 YNNKEL (reference sequence). The CDR3 is 15 residues long.

The table lists this clonotype with a few counts. This chain uses TRBV20-1 with TRBJ2-3, with 10 positions matching TRBD2. The CDR3 has 15 residues. With V trimmed by 5 bases and J by 7 bases, 12 bases remained unmatched. Germline CDR1 and CDR2: DFQATT and SNEGSKA (reference sequence). The CDR3 loop is CSAPSAGGPLNTQYF. DNA for the CDR3: TGCAGTGCTCCTTCAGCGGGAGGGCCGCTAAATACGCAGTATTTT.

This clonotype was seen just once. A single base separates this from a much larger clone, so it may be a read error. The V gene is TRBV6-2 or TRBV6-3, the J gene TRBJ2-7; 9 bases are a match to TRBD2. Looked up from germline, CDR1 is MNHEY and CDR2 is SVGEGT. The CDR3 sequence is 16 residues long. V lost 5 bases and J lost 5; bases outside the gene matches: 13. CDR3 residues: CASSGRPAGGRNEQYF. The CDR3 DNA follows: TGTGCCAGCAGTGGAAGACCAGCGGGAGGTCGGAACGAGCAGTACTTC.

This clonotype came up a few times. V gene TRBV7-9 combines with J gene TRBJ2-1, with no clear D. The CDR3 covers 11 residues. V gave up 4 bases and J gave up 12 bases, with 10 bases separating them. The germline V gene encodes CDR1 SEHNR and CDR2 FQNEAQ (reference sequence). This CDR3 reads CASSSGFGQFF. In DNA, the CDR3 is TGTGCCAGCAGCTCCGGATTTGGGCAGTTCTTC.

This chain links TRBV4-2 with TRBJ1-2; 7 nucleotides match TRBD1. Germline lookup yields CDR1 LGHNA and CDR2 YNFKEQ. The junction had 9 bases not matched to a gene; V was cut back by 0 bases and J by 2 bases. CDR3 size: 17 residues. The CDR3 is CASSQERGQLLNYGYTF. The DNA of the CDR3 is TGTGCCAGCAGCCAAGAGAGGGGACAGCTTCTAAACTATGGCTACACCTTC.

Remarks on this clonotype: This may be a read error, as it is one base from a much larger clone. The V gene is TRBV9, the J gene TRBJ2-3; D is unclear. Germline V CDR1 and CDR2: SGDLS, YYNGEE. This CDR3 has 11 residues. This CDR3 reads CVSSVQDTQYF. For the CDR3, the DNA is TGTGTCAGCAGCGTCCAAGATACGCAGTATTTT. Using reference TRBV9 and TRBJ2-3 for the parts outside the CDR3, the full variable domain is DSGVTQTPKHLITATGQRVTLRCSPRSGDLSVYWYQQSLDQGLQFLIQYYNGEERAKGNILERFSAQQFPDLHSELNLSSLELGDSALYFCVSSVQDTQYFGPGTRLTVL.

This sequence joins TRBV12-3 or TRBV12-4 and TRBJ2-1; TRBD1 matches 9 bases. The junction had 7 bases not matched to a gene; V was cut back by 6 bases and J by 10 bases. The CDR3 has 13 amino acids. CDR3 coding DNA: TGTGCCAGCAGCCCAACAGGACAGGGGGAGCAGTTCTTC. Residues: CASSPTGQGEQFF.

The V and J genes are TRBV6-2 or TRBV6-3 and TRBJ2-5, with TRBD2 as a possible D gene (6 bases). V shed 2 bases and J shed 11 bases, with 27 bases lying between them. The CDR3 runs 17 residues. CDR1 is MNHEY and CDR2 is SVGEGT in the germline V gene. DNA for the CDR3: TGTGCCAGCAGTTACGGGTGGGAGCGGGCAAATCCCTTCGGGCAGTACTTC. Translation gives CASSYGWERANPFGQYF.